What follows are 26 T cell receptor beta chains derived from one specimen sequenced in a study of cytomegalovirus exposure and HLA in healthy donors. Both 60 Vbeta primers and 13 Jbeta primers went into the PCR. Generated by immunoSEQ multiplex PCR, the TCRdb table keeps only in-frame clones and is missing some. The sample comprises some 180,000 clones, 70% to 85% of which are singletons, and more than 3% rests with the top ten. The sample consisted of PBMCs. The receptors originated from a man between 40 and 49 years old in good health and CMV-seropositive.

V is TRBV7-9 and J is TRBJ2-1; 10 bases line up with TRBD2. V trimming: 4 bases; J trimming: 1 base; junction bases outside the gene matches: 4. The germline V gene encodes CDR1 SEHNR and CDR2 FQNEAQ (reference sequence). The CDR3 consists of 16 residues. As DNA, the CDR3 is TGTGCCAGCAGCTCCCTAGCGGGAGTTTCCTACAATGAGCAGTTCTTC. Translation gives CASSSLAGVSYNEQFF.

Notes on this clone: Other DNA sequences within the sample encode an identical CDR3. The chain combines TRBV4-3 with TRBJ2-5, with 8 nucleotides matching TRBD1. After removal of 2 bases from V and 4 bases from J, the junction contained 12 bases not matched to a gene. Per germline, CDR1 LGHNA and CDR2 YSLEER. CDR3 length: 17 amino acids. CDR3 sequence (DNA): TGCGCCAGCAGCCAAACTCTCCTTGGACAGGGTGTAGAGACCCAGTACTTC. It specifies CASSQTLLGQGVETQYF.

The chain combines TRBV4-2 with TRBJ2-1; 8 positions agree with TRBD2. CDR1 is LGHNA, CDR2 YNFKEQ, per germline. Trimming removed 4 bases from V and 8 bases from J; junction bases left unmatched: 10. The CDR3 has 15 residues. CDR3 in DNA: TGTGCCAGCAGCCCCGGGGGGGAAAGTCTGCATGAGCAGTTCTTC. It is translated as CASSPGGESLHEQFF.

This sequence joins TRBV2 and TRBJ1-5; the D gene is possibly TRBD1 (6 bases). Looked up from germline, CDR1 is SNHLY and CDR2 is FYNNEI. Trimming stripped 7 bases from V and 9 bases from J, with 22 bases between. This CDR3 is 15 amino acids long. CDR3 amino acids: CASTLLGRETGPQHF. The DNA for the CDR3 is TGTGCCAGCACCCTTCTGGGACGAGAGACAGGGCCCCAGCATTTT.

The chain has TRBV2 and TRBJ2-2; 12 bases are shared with TRBD2. Germline CDR1 SNHLY, CDR2 FYNNEI. This CDR3 contains 16 residues. Trimming removed 5 bases from V and 7 bases from J; junction bases left unmatched: 8. Here the CDR3 DNA reads TGTGCCAGCAGTCCCGGACTAGCGGGGTCGGGCGGGGAGCTGTTTTTT. This gives the protein CASSPGLAGSGGELFF.

This sequence joins TRBV5-1 and TRBJ1-1; TRBD1 is a possible D gene (5 bases). Germline CDR1 reads SGHRS; CDR2 reads YFSETQ. The CDR3 spans 14 residues. The V and J ends lost 4 bases and 3 bases respectively, with 13 bases between them. CDR3 DNA: TGCGCCAGCAGCCGGCAGACAGCCGACACTGAAGCTTTCTTT. Translating it yields CASSRQTADTEAFF.

This clone occurred once. V gene TRBV5-1 combines with J gene TRBJ2-3; TRBD2 matches 13 bases. The germline gives CDR1 SGHRS, CDR2 YFSETQ. V shed 7 bases, J shed 6 bases, and the junction held 14 bases outside the gene matches. The CDR3 consists of 17 residues. CDR3 protein: CASSFGLAGAEVDTQYF. The DNA of the CDR3 is TGCGCCAGCTCATTCGGACTAGCGGGGGCCGAGGTGGATACGCAGTATTTT.

This rearrangement joins TRBV5-1 to TRBJ1-4; maybe TRBD1 (5 bases). V was clipped by 0 bases and J by 7 bases, with 10 bases between them. Germline CDR1 SGHRS, CDR2 YFSETQ. The CDR3 runs to 14 residues. CDR3 sequence: CASSLASGLEKLFF. The CDR3 DNA is TGCGCCAGCAGCTTGGCGTCAGGGCTTGAAAAACTGTTTTTT.

V and J are TRBV5-1 and TRBJ2-7; 9 bases align to TRBD1. The V segment lost 4 bases and the J segment 1 base; nucleotides outside the gene matches: 9. From germline, CDR1 is SGHRS and CDR2 YFSETQ. The CDR3 loop spans 16 amino acids. The CDR3 bases are TGCGCCAGCAGCCTTGGGACAGGGCTCGGGTCCTACGAGCAGTACTTC. Translating it yields CASSLGTGLGSYEQYF.

The rearrangement joins TRBV5-1 to TRBJ2-1; 11 bases fit TRBD1. Germline V gene sequence: CDR1 SGHRS, CDR2 YFSETQ. There are 17 residues in the CDR3. J gave up 8 bases and V 3 bases, and 13 bases lay outside the gene matches. For the CDR3, the DNA is TGCGCCAGCAGCTCCCGGGACAGGGGGGGACTTTGGGATGAGCAGTTCTTC. This codes for CASSSRDRGGLWDEQFF. Variable domain in full (rest from reference TRBV5-1 and TRBJ2-1): KAGVTQTPRYLIKTRGQQVTLSCSPISGHRSVSWYQQTPGQGLQFLFEYFSETQRNKGNFPGRFSGRQFSNSRSEMNVSTLELGDSALYLCASSSRDRGGLWDEQFFGPGTRLTVL.

V gene TRBV5-4 combines with J gene TRBJ2-3; D is uncertain. The length of the CDR3 is 14 residues. With 0 bases removed from V and 0 bases from J, the gap between germline ends came to 5 bases. Per the germline V gene, CDR1 is SGHNT and CDR2 is YYREEE (reference sequence). The CDR3 sequence: CASSLDGSTDTQYF. The CDR3 DNA sequence: TGTGCCAGCAGCTTGGACGGGAGCACAGATACGCAGTATTTT.

The table lists this clone with a few counts. V is TRBV5-4 and J is TRBJ2-5; TRBD1 is a possible D gene (5 bases). The CDR3 extends over 14 amino acids. V lost 7 bases and J lost 5, with 18 bases in between. CDR1 and CDR2 from the germline V gene are SGHNT and YYREEE (reference sequence). As DNA, the CDR3 is TGTGCCAGCGAGAGGCAGGGAAGAAGGGAGACCCAGTACTTC. Encoded protein: CASERQGRRETQYF.

This sequence joins TRBV6-1 and TRBJ2-2, with 9 nucleotides matching TRBD1. The V gene's germline CDR1 is MNHNS and CDR2 SASEGT. The CDR3 is 16 residues long. The ends lost 4 bases at V and 3 bases at J; junction bases unmatched: 6. Here the CDR3 reads CASSGRGTGYTGELFF. For the CDR3, the DNA is TGTGCCAGCAGTGGTCGGGGGACAGGGTACACCGGGGAGCTGTTTTTT.

This sequence joins TRBV11-2 and TRBJ2-3, with 9 bases aligning to TRBD2. Trimming removed 0 bases from V and 2 bases from J; junction bases left unmatched: 6. CDR3 length equals 17 residues. Looked up from germline, CDR1 is SGHAT and CDR2 is FQNNGV. CDR3 DNA: TGTGCCAGCAGCTTAGATTGGGCGGGGGGGAACACAGATACGCAGTATTTT. Its translation: CASSLDWAGGNTDTQYF.

The chain couples TRBV15 to TRBJ2-1, with TRBD2 identical over 7 bases. Per germline, CDR1 LNHNV and CDR2 YYDKDF (reference sequence). The CDR3 loop spans 14 amino acids. With V trimmed by 8 bases and J by 4 bases, 8 bases remained unmatched. The CDR3 DNA reads TGTGCCACCGGGGGGGGGAGACCGTACAATGAGCAGTTCTTC. Amino acids: CATGGGRPYNEQFF.

This clone was counted a few times. The rearrangement links TRBV5-1 to TRBJ2-5, with TRBD1 matching 11 bases. The CDR3 covers 16 residues. Germline CDR1 and CDR2: SGHRS and YFSETQ. Germline trimming cut 4 bases from V and 0 bases from J; bases unmatched to any gene: 5. This chain's CDR3 is CASSPGTGGYQETQYF. The CDR3 DNA sequence: TGCGCCAGCAGCCCAGGGACAGGGGGGTACCAAGAGACCCAGTACTTC.

This clone was observed a single time. The chain couples TRBV7-9 to TRBJ2-7; D might be TRBD1 (5 bases). Germline loops: CDR1 SEHNR, CDR2 FQNEAQ (reference sequence). Between the trimmed V and J ends, which lost 3 bases and 5 bases, there was a span of 8 bases. This CDR3 has 12 residues. Written as DNA, the CDR3 is TGTGCCAGCAGCTTCCGCAGGGACGAGCAGTACTTC. This encodes CASSFRRDEQYF.

To note about this clone: In the same sample, other DNA sequences code for this CDR3. The rearrangement joins TRBV4-3 to TRBJ1-5; D is uncertain. V was cut by 1 base and J by 5 bases, with 9 bases left in between. This CDR3 comprises 14 residues. The V gene's germline CDR1 is LGHNA and CDR2 YSLEER. CDR3 loop: CASSQGRGDQPQHF. Written as DNA, the CDR3 is TGCGCCAGCAGCCAAGGTCGGGGAGATCAGCCCCAGCATTTT.

This clone was seen a handful of times. The chain is built from TRBV5-1 and TRBJ2-2; possibly TRBD1 for D (6 bases). Trimming cost V 0 bases and J 3 bases, with 9 bases left between them. This CDR3 is 15 amino acids long. Germline V lookup: CDR1 SGHRS, CDR2 YFSETQ. CDR3 region: CASSLAGADTGELFF. In DNA form, the CDR3 reads TGCGCCAGCAGCTTGGCAGGGGCCGACACCGGGGAGCTGTTTTTT.

This clone was detected once. At one end, the junction sequence differs from germline, possibly due to a read error. The chain combines TRBV7-9 with TRBJ1-2; maybe TRBD1 (6 bases). Germline V gene lookup returns CDR1 SEHNR and CDR2 FQNEAQ (reference sequence). CDR3 length: 13 amino acids. CDR3 DNA: TGTTCCAGCAGCTTCCAGACAGGCTATGGCTACACCTTC. It specifies CSSSFQTGYGYTF.

A word on this clone: At one of its ends the junction is not consistent with the germline gene, which may arise from a read error. The chain links TRBV7-2 to TRBJ2-2; TRBD2 aligns across 10 bases. The CDR3 contains 15 residues. Per germline, CDR1 SGHTA and CDR2 FQGNSA. The CDR3 region is CASSVAGGNTGELFF. Here the CDR3 DNA reads TGTGCCAGCAGCGTAGCGGGAGGGAACACCGGGGAGCTGTTTTTT.

The rearrangement uses TRBV18 and TRBJ1-1; a possible D gene is TRBD1 (5 bases). The V end was cut by 0 bases, the J end by 8 bases, with 10 bases between. Germline V lookup: CDR1 KGHSH, CDR2 LQKENI. This CDR3 is 13 amino acids long. The DNA for the CDR3 is TGTGCCAGCTCACCACCTACAGGCAGGGAAGCTTTCTTT. Protein product: CASSPPTGREAFF.

The chain is built from TRBV6-6 and TRBJ2-1; 7 bases fit TRBD2. With V trimmed by 0 bases and J by 2 bases, 1 base remained unmatched. Per germline, CDR1 MNHNY and CDR2 SVGAGI (reference sequence). The CDR3 has 15 amino acids. DNA of the CDR3: TGTGCCAGCAGTTACTCTCTAGCGGCCTACAATGAGCAGTTCTTC. It yields the protein CASSYSLAAYNEQFF.

The CDR3 reads CASSQVSGRGDEKLFF. CDR3 in DNA: TGCGCCAGCAGCCAAGTTAGTGGCAGGGGAGATGAAAAACTGTTTTTT. The chain links TRBV4-3 to TRBJ1-4, with D tentatively TRBD1 (6 bases). In germline, CDR1 is LGHNA, CDR2 YSLEER. The CDR3 is 16 amino acids. V gave up 1 base and J gave up 6 bases, with 15 bases separating them.

The chain combines TRBV5-6 with TRBJ2-5; D unresolved. The J call may be faulty, since TRBJ2-7 better matches the DNA end. Germline CDR1 reads SGHDT; CDR2 reads YYEEEE. CDR3 length equals 11 residues. DNA for the CDR3: TGTGCCAGCAGCTTCCTCTACGAGCAGTACTTC. As protein: CASSFLYEQYF.

The chain has TRBV10-3 and TRBJ2-2; D is ambiguous. Trimming shortened V by 0 bases and J by 5 bases, and 7 bases separated the two germline ends. Germline CDR1 is ENHRY and CDR2 is SYGVKD. The CDR3 has 14 amino acids. In DNA, the CDR3 is TGTGCCATCAGTGAGTCGGTCGGGACCGGGGAGCTGTTTTTT. Translation gives CAISESVGTGELFF.